A selection of T cell receptor beta chains follows, all from one sample in a study of Ad26.COV2.S vaccination and SARS-CoV-2 variants. Profiling relied on immunoSEQ multiplex PCR, and the TCRdb table lists in-frame clones only, not all of them. The sample includes about 280,000 clones, more than 75% seen only once; the top ten take 2.5% to 3.5%. The sequences come from peripheral blood, collected in a trial of Ad26.COV2.S vaccine versus placebo. These receptors were taken from a person between 18 and 59 years old who received the Ad26.COV2.S COVID-19 vaccine or a placebo. CDR3s include the opening cysteine and the closing phenylalanine or tryptophan. A D gene is named only where the DNA matches it firmly. Clone size, where shown, is once, few, many, or a class for clones that have expanded.

J gene: TRBJ2-7
D gene: TRBD1
clone size: NA
V gene: TRBV5-5
CDR3 DNA: TGTGCCAGCAGCTTCCCGGGACAGTCCTACGAGCAGTACTTC
CDR3 protein: CASSFPGQSYEQYF

J gene: TRBJ2-3
D gene: NA
clone size: NA
V gene: TRBV5-1
CDR3 DNA: TGCGCCAGCAGCTTGCTTGCTCCGGGGGTCACAGATACGCAGTATTTT
CDR3 protein: CASSLLAPGVTDTQYF

J gene: TRBJ2-3
D gene: TRBD2
clone size: NA
V gene: TRBV5-1
CDR3 DNA: TGCGCCAGCAGCACAGCCAGCGGGAGTGGTGCAGATACGCAGTATTTT
CDR3 protein: CASSTASGSGADTQYF

J gene: TRBJ1-4
D gene: TRBD1
clone size: NA
V gene: TRBV12-5
CDR3 DNA: TGTGCTAGTGGATCCGGGACAGGGGTAGAAAAACTGTTTTTT
CDR3 protein: CASGSGTGVEKLFF

J gene: TRBJ2-3
D gene: NA
clone size: NA
V gene: TRBV28
CDR3 DNA: TGTGCCAGCAGTTTAATCCGCCGTGGAGATACGCAGTATTTT
CDR3 protein: CASSLIRRGDTQYF

J gene: TRBJ1-1
D gene: NA
clone size: NA
V gene: TRBV6-2/TRBV6-3
CDR3 DNA: TGTGCCAGCAGTCTTCGACAGCCCGGAGCTTTCTTT
CDR3 protein: CASSLRQPGAFF

J gene: TRBJ1-1
D gene: TRBD1
clone size: NA
V gene: TRBV27
CDR3 DNA: TGTGCCAGCAGCCACTACGTGGGGACAGTCACTGAAGCTTTCTTT
CDR3 protein: CASSHYVGTVTEAFF

J gene: TRBJ2-3
D gene: TRBD1
clone size: NA
V gene: TRBV18
CDR3 DNA: TGTGCCAGCTCGCGCGACAGGGATAGGACAGATACGCAGTATTTT
CDR3 protein: CASSRDRDRTDTQYF

J gene: TRBJ1-1
D gene: TRBD1
clone size: NA
V gene: TRBV4-2
CDR3 DNA: TGTGCCAGCAGCCAAGAATACAGGGGGAACACTGAAGCTTTCTTT
CDR3 protein: CASSQEYRGNTEAFF

J gene: TRBJ1-1
D gene: TRBD1
clone size: NA
V gene: TRBV7-9
CDR3 DNA: TGTGCCAGCAGTAAAAGAGACAGGGTGAACACTGAAGCTTTCTTT
CDR3 protein: CASSKRDRVNTEAFF

J gene: TRBJ2-3
D gene: NA
clone size: NA
V gene: TRBV7-3
CDR3 DNA: TGTGCCAGCAGCTTCAGGGTGGCAGATACGCAGTATTTT
CDR3 protein: CASSFRVADTQYF

J gene: TRBJ1-1
D gene: NA
clone size: NA
V gene: TRBV7-8
CDR3 DNA: TGTGCCAGCAGCCGAGGAGTTGGGGGGCGGTCTGAAGCTTTCTTT
CDR3 protein: CASSRGVGGRSEAFF

J gene: TRBJ2-2
D gene: NA
clone size: NA
V gene: TRBV5-6
CDR3 DNA: TGTGCCAGCAGCTCGACCATGGGGCCGAACACCGGGGAGCTGTTTTTT
CDR3 protein: CASSSTMGPNTGELFF

J gene: TRBJ1-5
D gene: NA
clone size: NA
V gene: TRBV10-3
CDR3 DNA: TGTGCCATCAGCGAAGGGCCGGGCAATCAGCCCCAGCATTTT
CDR3 protein: CAISEGPGNQPQHF

J gene: TRBJ2-1
D gene: TRBD2
clone size: NA
V gene: TRBV15
CDR3 DNA: TGTGCCACCAGCAGGGAGCGGGGGCGCTACAATGAGCAGTTCTTC
CDR3 protein: CATSRERGRYNEQFF

J gene: TRBJ1-2
D gene: NA
clone size: NA
V gene: TRBV15
CDR3 DNA: TGTGCCACCAGCAGGGAAGATACAGGCCTCTATGGCTACACCTTC
CDR3 protein: CATSREDTGLYGYTF

J gene: TRBJ2-7
D gene: TRBD2
clone size: few
V gene: TRBV6-5
CDR3 DNA: TGTGCCAGCAGATCCAGCGGGAGTAAAGGCGAGCAGTACTTC
CDR3 protein: CASRSSGSKGEQYF

J gene: TRBJ2-5
D gene: TRBD2
clone size: NA
V gene: TRBV7-8
CDR3 DNA: TGTGCCAGCAGCTTATGGGGAGGGGAGACCCAGTACTTC
CDR3 protein: CASSLWGGETQYF

J gene: TRBJ1-2
D gene: NA
clone size: NA
V gene: TRBV12-3/TRBV12-4
CDR3 DNA: TGTGCCAGCAGTTTGCGGACCAACTATGGCTACACCTTC
CDR3 protein: CASSLRTNYGYTF

J gene: TRBJ1-1
D gene: NA
clone size: NA
V gene: TRBV3-1/TRBV3-2
CDR3 DNA: TGTGCCAGCAGCCACAGGGGAGAAGCTTTCTTT
CDR3 protein: CASSHRGEAFF

J gene: TRBJ2-2
D gene: NA
clone size: NA
V gene: TRBV7-9
CDR3 DNA: TGTGCCAGCAGCCAGCGGGACGGCGCAGGGGCCGGGGAGCTGTTTTTT
CDR3 protein: CASSQRDGAGAGELFF

J gene: TRBJ1-4
D gene: NA
clone size: once
V gene: TRBV2
CDR3 DNA: TGTGCCAGCAGAGTCCCCCGGGTCGAAAAACTGTTTTTT
CDR3 protein: CASRVPRVEKLFF

J gene: TRBJ1-2
D gene: NA
clone size: NA
V gene: TRBV13
CDR3 DNA: TGTGCCAGCAGCTTCCGGGGCGCTGATAACTATGGCTACACCTTC
CDR3 protein: CASSFRGADNYGYTF

J gene: TRBJ1-1
D gene: NA
clone size: many
V gene: TRBV18
CDR3 DNA: TGTGCCAGCTCACAGAACGAGCCGGGCGGGTCGTTGACTGAAGCTTTCTTT
CDR3 protein: CASSQNEPGGSLTEAFF

J gene: TRBJ2-5
D gene: NA
clone size: NA
V gene: TRBV15
CDR3 DNA: TGTGCCACCAGCAGAGATTCCAGTACTCGGGAGACCCAGTACTTC
CDR3 protein: CATSRDSSTRETQYF

J gene: TRBJ1-5
D gene: TRBD1
clone size: NA
V gene: TRBV7-9
CDR3 DNA: TGTGCCAGCAGCTTGGAGACAGGGGGCAATCAGCCCCAGCATTTT
CDR3 protein: CASSLETGGNQPQHF

J gene: TRBJ2-7
D gene: TRBD1
clone size: NA
V gene: TRBV27
CDR3 DNA: TGTGCCAGCAGTTTATCGAGGACAGGCGAGCAGTACTTC
CDR3 protein: CASSLSRTGEQYF

J gene: TRBJ2-7
D gene: TRBD2
clone size: NA
V gene: TRBV27
CDR3 DNA: TGTGCCAGCACTCCGATGGGGAGGACTAGCGGGAGGGCCGGCGAGCAGTACTTC
CDR3 protein: CASTPMGRTSGRAGEQYF

J gene: TRBJ2-1
D gene: TRBD2
clone size: NA
V gene: TRBV6-5
CDR3 DNA: TGTGCCAGCAGTTACTCGGGAGGGCAAAGACCAGGTGAGCAGTTCTTC
CDR3 protein: CASSYSGGQRPGEQFF

J gene: TRBJ1-1
D gene: TRBD1
clone size: NA
V gene: TRBV18
CDR3 DNA: TGTGCCAGCTCCCCGGGACAGCGGAACACTGAAGCTTTCTTT
CDR3 protein: CASSPGQRNTEAFF

J gene: TRBJ2-5
D gene: NA
clone size: once
V gene: TRBV7-2
CDR3 DNA: TGTGCCAGCAACTCAAGGGCCGTGGCGGGGGAGACCCAGTACTTC
CDR3 protein: CASNSRAVAGETQYF

J gene: TRBJ2-3
D gene: NA
clone size: NA
V gene: TRBV5-4
CDR3 DNA: TGTGCCAGCAGCTTGAAAGGTACAGATACGCAGTATTTT
CDR3 protein: CASSLKGTDTQYF

J gene: TRBJ2-1
D gene: NA
clone size: once
V gene: TRBV7-9
CDR3 DNA: TGTGCCAGCAGGCCACCGGACGCTCGTCACCCTGAGCAGTTCTTC
CDR3 protein: CASRPPDARHPEQFF

J gene: TRBJ1-2
D gene: NA
clone size: many
V gene: TRBV27
CDR3 DNA: TGTGCCAGCAGTCCAGGACAAGAGCGAGGCTACACCTTC
CDR3 protein: CASSPGQERGYTF